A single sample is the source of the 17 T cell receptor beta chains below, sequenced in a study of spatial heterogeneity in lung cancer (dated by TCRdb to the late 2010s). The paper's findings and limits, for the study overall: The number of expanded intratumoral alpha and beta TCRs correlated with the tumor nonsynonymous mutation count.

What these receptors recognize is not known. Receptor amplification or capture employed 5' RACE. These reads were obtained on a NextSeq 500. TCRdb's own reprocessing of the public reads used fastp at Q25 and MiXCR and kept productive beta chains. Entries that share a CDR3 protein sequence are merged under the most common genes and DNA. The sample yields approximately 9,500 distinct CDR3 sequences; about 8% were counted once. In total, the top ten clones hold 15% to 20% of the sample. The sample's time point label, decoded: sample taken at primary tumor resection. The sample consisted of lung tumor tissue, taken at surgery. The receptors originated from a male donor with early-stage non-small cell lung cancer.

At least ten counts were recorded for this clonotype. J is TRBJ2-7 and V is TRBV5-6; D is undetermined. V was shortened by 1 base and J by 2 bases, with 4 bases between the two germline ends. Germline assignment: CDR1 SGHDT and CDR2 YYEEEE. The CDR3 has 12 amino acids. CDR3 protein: CASSLRAYEQYF. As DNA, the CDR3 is TGTGCCAGCAGCTTGCGAGCCTACGAGCAGTACTTC.

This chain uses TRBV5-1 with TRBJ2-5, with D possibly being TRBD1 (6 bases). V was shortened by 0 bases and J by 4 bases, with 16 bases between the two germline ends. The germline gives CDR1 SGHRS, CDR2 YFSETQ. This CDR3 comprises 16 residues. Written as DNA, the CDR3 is TGCGCCAGCAGCTTGGCCCGGACAGAAATGATAGAGACCCAGTACTTC. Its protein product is CASSLARTEMIETQYF. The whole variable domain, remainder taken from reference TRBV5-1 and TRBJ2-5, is KAGVTQTPRYLIKTRGQQVTLSCSPISGHRSVSWYQQTPGQGLQFLFEYFSETQRNKGNFPGRFSGRQFSNSRSEMNVSTLELGDSALYLCASSLARTEMIETQYFGPGTRLLVL.

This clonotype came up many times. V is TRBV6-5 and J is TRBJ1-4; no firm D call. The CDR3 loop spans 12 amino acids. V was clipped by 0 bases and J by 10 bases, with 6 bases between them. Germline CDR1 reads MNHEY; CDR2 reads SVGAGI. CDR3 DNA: TGTGCCAGCAGTTACTCGGACGGAAAACTGTTTTTT. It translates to CASSYSDGKLFF.

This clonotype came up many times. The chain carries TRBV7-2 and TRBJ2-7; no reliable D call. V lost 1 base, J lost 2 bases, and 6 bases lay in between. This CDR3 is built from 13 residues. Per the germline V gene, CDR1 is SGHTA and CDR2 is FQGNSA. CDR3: CASSLDRTYEQYF. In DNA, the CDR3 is TGTGCCAGCAGCTTAGACAGAACCTACGAGCAGTACTTC.

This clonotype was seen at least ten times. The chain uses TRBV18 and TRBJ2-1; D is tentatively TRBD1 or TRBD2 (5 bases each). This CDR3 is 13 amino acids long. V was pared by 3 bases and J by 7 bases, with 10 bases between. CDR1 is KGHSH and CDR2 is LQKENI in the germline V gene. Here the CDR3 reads CASSPGARNEQFF. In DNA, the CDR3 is TGTGCCAGCTCACCCGGGGCGCGAAATGAGCAGTTCTTC.

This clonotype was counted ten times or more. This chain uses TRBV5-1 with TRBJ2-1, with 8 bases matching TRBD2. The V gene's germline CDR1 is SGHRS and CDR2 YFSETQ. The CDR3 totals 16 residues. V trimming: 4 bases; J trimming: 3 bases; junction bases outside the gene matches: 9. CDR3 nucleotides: TGCGCCAGCAGCCCATCCGGGGGGGTCAGCTACAATGAGCAGTTCTTC. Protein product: CASSPSGGVSYNEQFF.

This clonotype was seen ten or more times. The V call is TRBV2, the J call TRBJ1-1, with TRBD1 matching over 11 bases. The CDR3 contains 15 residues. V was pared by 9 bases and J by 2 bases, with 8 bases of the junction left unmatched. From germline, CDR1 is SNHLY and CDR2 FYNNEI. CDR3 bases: TGTGCCAGTTCCGGGACAGGGGGGATAAACACTGAAGCTTTCTTT. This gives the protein CASSGTGGINTEAFF.

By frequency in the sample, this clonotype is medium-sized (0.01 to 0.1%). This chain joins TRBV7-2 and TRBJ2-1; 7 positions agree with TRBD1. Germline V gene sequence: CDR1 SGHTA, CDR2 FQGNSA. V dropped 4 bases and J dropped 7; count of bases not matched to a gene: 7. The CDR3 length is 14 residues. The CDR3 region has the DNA TGTGCCAGCAGCTCCGACAGGGCGCAGAATGAGCAGTTCTTC. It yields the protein CASSSDRAQNEQFF.

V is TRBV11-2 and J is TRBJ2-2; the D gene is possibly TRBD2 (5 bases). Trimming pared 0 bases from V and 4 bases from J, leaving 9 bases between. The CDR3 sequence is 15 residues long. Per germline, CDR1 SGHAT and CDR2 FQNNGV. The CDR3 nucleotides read TGTGCCAGCAGCTTAGACGGGGTAGGCACCGGGGAGCTGTTTTTT. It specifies CASSLDGVGTGELFF.

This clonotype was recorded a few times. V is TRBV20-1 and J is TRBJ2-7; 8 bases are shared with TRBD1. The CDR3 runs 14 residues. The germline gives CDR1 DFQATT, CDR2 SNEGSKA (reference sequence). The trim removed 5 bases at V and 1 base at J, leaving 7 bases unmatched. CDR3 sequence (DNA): TGCAGTGCTCCCCCCGGGACAGGATCCTACGAGCAGTACTTC. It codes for CSAPPGTGSYEQYF.

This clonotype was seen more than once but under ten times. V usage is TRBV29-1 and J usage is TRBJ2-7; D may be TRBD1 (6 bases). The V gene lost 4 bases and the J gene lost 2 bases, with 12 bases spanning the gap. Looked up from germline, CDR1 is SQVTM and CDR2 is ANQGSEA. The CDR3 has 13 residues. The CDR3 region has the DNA TGCAGCGTTGGAACGGACAGTCCCTACGAGCAGTACTTC. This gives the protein CSVGTDSPYEQYF.

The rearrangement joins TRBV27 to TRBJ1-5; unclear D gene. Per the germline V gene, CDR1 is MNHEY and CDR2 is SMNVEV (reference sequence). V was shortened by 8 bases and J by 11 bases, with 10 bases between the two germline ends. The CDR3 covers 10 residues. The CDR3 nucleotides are TGTGCCAGCCTCCCGAGTACCCAGCATTTT. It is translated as CASLPSTQHF.

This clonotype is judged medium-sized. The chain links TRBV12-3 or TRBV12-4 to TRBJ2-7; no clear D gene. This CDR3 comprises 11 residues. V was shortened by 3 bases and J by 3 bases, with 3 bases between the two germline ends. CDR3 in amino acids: CASSFGYEQYF. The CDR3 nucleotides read TGTGCCAGCAGTTTTGGCTACGAGCAGTACTTC.

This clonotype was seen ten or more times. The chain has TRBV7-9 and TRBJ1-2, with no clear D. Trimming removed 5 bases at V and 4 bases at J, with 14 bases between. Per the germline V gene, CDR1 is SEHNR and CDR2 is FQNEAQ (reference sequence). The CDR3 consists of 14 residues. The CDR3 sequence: CASSPRREGYGYTF. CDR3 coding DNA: TGTGCCAGCAGCCCCCGGCGGGAAGGCTATGGCTACACCTTC.

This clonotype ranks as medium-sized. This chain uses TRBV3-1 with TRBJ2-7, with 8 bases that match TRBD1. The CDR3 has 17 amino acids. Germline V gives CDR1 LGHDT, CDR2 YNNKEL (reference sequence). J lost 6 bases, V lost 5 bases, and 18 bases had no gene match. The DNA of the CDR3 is TGTGCCAGCAGCTCCCCCTCCGGGACAGGATTTCTCGCCGAGCAGTACTTC. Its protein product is CASSSPSGTGFLAEQYF.

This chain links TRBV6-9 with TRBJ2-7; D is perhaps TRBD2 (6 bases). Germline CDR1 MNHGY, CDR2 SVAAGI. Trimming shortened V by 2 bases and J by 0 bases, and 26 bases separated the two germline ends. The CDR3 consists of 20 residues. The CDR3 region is CASSYRPNPLAALPSYEQYF. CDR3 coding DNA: TGTGCCAGCAGTTATCGCCCTAACCCTTTAGCGGCCCTACCCTCCTACGAGCAGTACTTC.

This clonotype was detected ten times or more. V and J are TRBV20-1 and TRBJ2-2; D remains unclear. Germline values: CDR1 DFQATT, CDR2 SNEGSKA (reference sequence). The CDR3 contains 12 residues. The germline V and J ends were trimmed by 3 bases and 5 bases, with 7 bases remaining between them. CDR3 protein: CSASEVTGELFF. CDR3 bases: TGCAGTGCTAGTGAGGTGACCGGGGAGCTGTTTTTT.